This T cell receptor beta chain came from a study of identical twins. V shed 5 bases and J shed 2 bases, with 16 bases lying between them. The CDR3 extends over 15 amino acids. Per the germline V gene, CDR1 is SGHVT and CDR2 is SQSDAQ. Regarding the study as a whole: Modelling approaches yielded underestimates of out-of-frame TCR alpha sharing between monozygotic twins. Out-of-frame alpha sequences shared by twins were enriched for low generation probability.

About this clonotype itself: What it binds is not known.

Via MiXCR, TCRdb re-called the 5' RACE reads, giving one row per CDR3 protein. In the table there are hundreds of thousands of distinct CDR3 sequences, around 8.6% of which are singletons. The same data also contributed to another study, on yellow fever vaccine responses in identical twins. That paper adds: Reported findings indicate that twins' vaccine T cell responses seemed partially convergent, partially personalized.

This chain links TRBV7-4 with TRBJ2-7, with a tentative D call TRBD1 (6 bases). The sequence derives from a woman under 30 in good health. The sequenced sample consisted of PBMCs. The CDR3 is CASSDTMQGPYEQYF. For the CDR3, the DNA is TGTGCCAGCAGCGACACGATGCAGGGGCCCTACGAGCAGTACTTC.